This paragraph reports one T cell receptor beta chain. The antigen is undetermined. Here immunoSEQ multiplex PCR was the method, and the copy in TCRdb shows in-frame clones only, minus some. The sample records tens of thousands of clones, more than 75% being singletons. The data were obtained in a study of T cells in localized non-small cell lung cancer. V was clipped by 2 bases and J by 0 bases; unmatched bases: 6. This CDR3 comprises 18 residues. Germline CDR1 reads LNHNV; CDR2 reads YYDKDF (reference sequence). General observations from the study: Greater T cell density in blood accompanied longer overall survival. Uninvolved adjacent lung had more T cell clonality than any other tissue, topping tumor. A median of roughly 57 clones ranked among the top 100 in tumor appeared in adjacent lung. Analysis by sequencing included only one tumor region, so heterogeneity remains possible.

This TCR was sampled from a male donor aged 60 or over with stage I squamous cell lung carcinoma. Sample: peripheral blood, taken before any cancer treatment. The rearrangement links TRBV15 to TRBJ2-1; 11 nucleotides agree with TRBD2. CDR3 sequence reads: CATSRFRLAGSSYNEQFF. The DNA of the CDR3 is TGTGCCACCAGCAGATTTAGACTAGCGGGGAGCTCCTACAATGAGCAGTTCTTC.